The T cell receptor beta chain described here comes from a study of T cell responses to AZD1222 COVID-19 vaccine. Whole-study findings and limits: Sampling that yielded the repertoires occurred only after the peak T cell response.

Germline CDR1 reads SGHTA; CDR2 reads FQGNSA. The V and J ends lost 6 bases and 5 bases respectively, with 23 bases between them. This CDR3 spans 17 amino acids. TCRdb keeps only in-frame clones here, not all; method: immunoSEQ multiplex PCR. The sample lists around 100,000 clones, 87% seen once, with around 3.8% in the top ten. Of note for this clone: Its antigen is unknown.

The specimen was peripheral blood, collected on day 0 of MenACWY control vaccination. This sequence originates from an adult in good health. The V and J genes are TRBV7-2 and TRBJ2-4; no firm D call. CDR3 sequence (DNA): TGTGCCAGCAGACCCCAACCTCTTATGGGCCGGGAAAACATTCAGTACTTC. This encodes CASRPQPLMGRENIQYF.